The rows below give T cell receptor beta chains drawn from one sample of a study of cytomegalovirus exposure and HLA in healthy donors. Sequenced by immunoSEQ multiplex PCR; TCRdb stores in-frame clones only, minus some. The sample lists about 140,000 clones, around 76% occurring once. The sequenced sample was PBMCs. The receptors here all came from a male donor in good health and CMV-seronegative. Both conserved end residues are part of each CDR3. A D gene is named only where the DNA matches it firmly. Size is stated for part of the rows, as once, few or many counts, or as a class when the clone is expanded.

CDR3 DNA: TGTGCCAGTAGCCGGGGCTCTGGGGCCAACGTCCTGACTTTC
CDR3 protein: CASSRGSGANVLTF
V gene: TRBV19
clone size: few
D gene: -
J gene: TRBJ2-6

CDR3 DNA: TGCGCCAGCAGCCTCGGGGATAAGGGTTACGAGCAGTACTTC
CDR3 protein: CASSLGDKGYEQYF
V gene: TRBV5-1
clone size: -
D gene: -
J gene: TRBJ2-7

CDR3 DNA: TGTGCCAGCATAAGAGGGGGATCGGGAGGCGTATCTTACAATGAGCAGTTCTTC
CDR3 protein: CASIRGGSGGVSYNEQFF
V gene: TRBV7-2
clone size: -
D gene: -
J gene: TRBJ2-1

CDR3 DNA: TGTGCCAGCAGCCAAAAGGGAGGCAACTATGGCTACACCTTC
CDR3 protein: CASSQKGGNYGYTF
V gene: TRBV7-3
clone size: -
D gene: -
J gene: TRBJ1-2

CDR3 DNA: TGCAGCGACCTAGGACAGGGGTCTTCCTACGAGCAGTACTTC
CDR3 protein: CSDLGQGSSYEQYF
V gene: TRBV29-1
clone size: -
D gene: TRBD1
J gene: TRBJ2-7

CDR3 DNA: TGTGCCAGCAGGGTTCTGGGACTAGCGGGTTCCGAGCAGTACTTC
CDR3 protein: CASRVLGLAGSEQYF
V gene: TRBV2
clone size: -
D gene: TRBD2
J gene: TRBJ2-7

CDR3 DNA: TGTGCCCGCAGCTTAGCCCTCGGGTGGGGAGGCGCCGAAGCTTTCTTT
CDR3 protein: CARSLALGWGGAEAFF
V gene: TRBV7-9
clone size: once
D gene: -
J gene: TRBJ1-1

CDR3 DNA: TGTGCCAGTAGTATTACAGGGGGAGAAGAGACCCAGTACTTC
CDR3 protein: CASSITGGEETQYF
V gene: TRBV19
clone size: -
D gene: TRBD1
J gene: TRBJ2-5

CDR3 DNA: TGTGCCAGCAGCTTTGAATTTCGGCAGAGGTCGGCTTTCTTT
CDR3 protein: CASSFEFRQRSAFF
V gene: TRBV5-4
clone size: -
D gene: -
J gene: TRBJ1-1

CDR3 DNA: TGTGCCAGCAGTCTCAACAGGGCCACTAATGAAAAACTGTTTTTT
CDR3 protein: CASSLNRATNEKLFF
V gene: TRBV27
clone size: -
D gene: -
J gene: TRBJ1-4

CDR3 DNA: TGTGCCAGTAGTGACCGGGACAGGGGTCGTAACGAGCAGTACTTC
CDR3 protein: CASSDRDRGRNEQYF
V gene: TRBV19
clone size: -
D gene: TRBD1
J gene: TRBJ2-7

CDR3 DNA: TGCGCCAGCAGCTTGGATGGGGCCGGGAACACTGAAGCTTTCTTT
CDR3 protein: CASSLDGAGNTEAFF
V gene: TRBV5-1
clone size: -
D gene: -
J gene: TRBJ1-1

CDR3 DNA: TGCGCCAGCAGTTCGGGACAGACGAACACCGGGGAGCTGTTTTTT
CDR3 protein: CASSSGQTNTGELFF
V gene: TRBV5-1
clone size: -
D gene: TRBD1
J gene: TRBJ2-2

CDR3 DNA: TGCAGCGTTCCAGCCCGACAGGGCGGATACAATGAGCAGTTCTTC
CDR3 protein: CSVPARQGGYNEQFF
V gene: TRBV29-1
clone size: -
D gene: TRBD1
J gene: TRBJ2-1

CDR3 DNA: TGTGCCACCCAGTCAGACGGACTCAATCAGCCCCAGCATTTT
CDR3 protein: CATQSDGLNQPQHF
V gene: TRBV28
clone size: -
D gene: -
J gene: TRBJ1-5

CDR3 DNA: TGCGCCAGCAGCCGAGACAGGGGATCCTACGAGCAGTACTTC
CDR3 protein: CASSRDRGSYEQYF
V gene: TRBV4-1
clone size: -
D gene: TRBD1
J gene: TRBJ2-7

CDR3 DNA: TGTGCCAGCAGTCCGGGACAGCCTGGGAAGACCCAGTACTTC
CDR3 protein: CASSPGQPGKTQYF
V gene: TRBV27
clone size: -
D gene: TRBD1
J gene: TRBJ2-5

CDR3 DNA: TGTGCCAGCAAACGCCTAGGACAGGAGAAAGCTTTCTTT
CDR3 protein: CASKRLGQEKAFF
V gene: TRBV28
clone size: few
D gene: TRBD1
J gene: TRBJ1-1

CDR3 DNA: TGCGCCAGCAGCCAAGGGACAGGCGTCTCCTACAATGAGCAGTTCTTC
CDR3 protein: CASSQGTGVSYNEQFF
V gene: TRBV4-1
clone size: -
D gene: TRBD1
J gene: TRBJ2-1

CDR3 DNA: TGTGCCATCTCCCCCGGACTCGGCGACACCATATATTTT
CDR3 protein: CAISPGLGDTIYF
V gene: TRBV10-3
clone size: -
D gene: -
J gene: TRBJ1-3

CDR3 DNA: TGCGCCAGCAGCTTGGCGTCGTTGAGTGCGGCTTTCTTT
CDR3 protein: CASSLASLSAAFF
V gene: TRBV5-1
clone size: -
D gene: -
J gene: TRBJ1-1

CDR3 DNA: TGTGCCAGCAGCAAAGCGGCAGGGGTGATGAACACTGAAGCTTTCTTT
CDR3 protein: CASSKAAGVMNTEAFF
V gene: TRBV21-1
clone size: -
D gene: -
J gene: TRBJ1-1

CDR3 DNA: TGTGCCAGCAGCCAAGGGACAGGGACGAACACCGGGGAGCTGTTTTTT
CDR3 protein: CASSQGTGTNTGELFF
V gene: TRBV4-2
clone size: few
D gene: TRBD1
J gene: TRBJ2-2

CDR3 DNA: TGTGCCAGCAGGAAAGACAGGGCACAAGAGACCCAGTACTTC
CDR3 protein: CASRKDRAQETQYF
V gene: TRBV6-1
clone size: -
D gene: TRBD1
J gene: TRBJ2-5

CDR3 DNA: TGTGCCAGCAGTGGACCTTTTGGGGGGGGAGGGGGCAATCAGCCCCAGCATTTT
CDR3 protein: CASSGPFGGGGGNQPQHF
V gene: TRBV2
clone size: -
D gene: -
J gene: TRBJ1-5

CDR3 DNA: TGTGCCAGCAGCCTGGGGGTACAGGGTGGCACTGAAGCTTTCTTT
CDR3 protein: CASSLGVQGGTEAFF
V gene: TRBV6-5
clone size: -
D gene: -
J gene: TRBJ1-1

CDR3 DNA: TGTGCCAGTAGTACCCGGGACAGGGTGAACACTGAAGCTTTCTTT
CDR3 protein: CASSTRDRVNTEAFF
V gene: TRBV19
clone size: -
D gene: TRBD1
J gene: TRBJ1-1

CDR3 DNA: TGTGCCAGCAGTGAAGCGGGTCGGTCAGTGCAGCAGGGCGAGCAGTACTTC
CDR3 protein: CASSEAGRSVQQGEQYF
V gene: TRBV6-1
clone size: few
D gene: -
J gene: TRBJ2-7

CDR3 DNA: TGTGCCAGCAGTGAATATGGTTTGGGCCTCTATGGCTACACCTTC
CDR3 protein: CASSEYGLGLYGYTF
V gene: TRBV25-1
clone size: -
D gene: -
J gene: TRBJ1-2

CDR3 DNA: TGCAGCGTGATCGAAGGGGGTTCCTACGAGCAGTACTTC
CDR3 protein: CSVIEGGSYEQYF
V gene: TRBV29-1
clone size: -
D gene: -
J gene: TRBJ2-7

CDR3 DNA: TGTGCCAGCAGCCAGGGACAGGGAATCTCTGAAAAACTGTTTTTT
CDR3 protein: CASSQGQGISEKLFF
V gene: TRBV6-4
clone size: medium-sized
D gene: TRBD1
J gene: TRBJ1-4

CDR3 DNA: TGCGCCAGCAGCCAAGGCGTAGGAGGGGACAGGGCCTACGAGCAGTACTTC
CDR3 protein: CASSQGVGGDRAYEQYF
V gene: TRBV4-3
clone size: -
D gene: TRBD1
J gene: TRBJ2-7

CDR3 DNA: TGCGCCAGCAGCCAACCCGAAGGGGGGGCGAATGAAAAACTGTTTTTT
CDR3 protein: CASSQPEGGANEKLFF
V gene: TRBV4-1
clone size: -
D gene: -
J gene: TRBJ1-4

CDR3 DNA: TGTGCCAGCAGCGCCCGGTGGGGAGGCGAGCAGTACTTC
CDR3 protein: CASSARWGGEQYF
V gene: TRBV9
clone size: -
D gene: -
J gene: TRBJ2-7

CDR3 DNA: TGTGCCAGCAGAAGGACTAGCGGGACCAACTCCTACGAGCAGTACTTC
CDR3 protein: CASRRTSGTNSYEQYF
V gene: TRBV7-2
clone size: -
D gene: TRBD2
J gene: TRBJ2-7